What follows are 12 T cell receptor beta chains derived from one specimen sequenced in a study of blood T cell repertoires in COVID-19. Profiling relied on immunoSEQ multiplex PCR, and the TCRdb table lists in-frame clones only, not all of them. This sample carries about 120,000 clones, approximately 80% of them seen once, and the ten largest clones take around 7.5%. Sequencing was done on a sample of peripheral blood. The source is a man between 70 and 80 years old with active or convalescent COVID-19.

The chain combines TRBV5-8 with TRBJ1-1; 8 bases agree with TRBD1. The CDR3 is 17 amino acids. V was clipped by 4 bases and J by 0 bases; unmatched bases: 11. Germline assignment: CDR1 SGHTS and CDR2 YDEGEE. The CDR3 DNA is TGTGCCAGCAGCGCAGGCCCGGGACAGGAGATGAACACTGAAGCTTTCTTT. It yields the protein CASSAGPGQEMNTEAFF.

This clone was observed a few times. This chain uses TRBV7-9 with TRBJ1-1; 9 nucleotides match TRBD1. The germline gives CDR1 SEHNR, CDR2 FQNEAQ (reference sequence). J was trimmed by 11 bases and V by 5 bases; bases with no gene match: 6. The CDR3 extends over 12 amino acids. The CDR3 protein is CASSRGQGRAFF. CDR3 DNA sequence: TGTGCCAGCAGCCGGGGACAGGGTCGTGCTTTCTTT.

The chain employs TRBV7-2 and TRBJ2-5; D gene ambiguous. Germline V gives CDR1 SGHTA, CDR2 FQGNSA. There are 13 residues in the CDR3. The ends were cut back, 5 bases at V and 0 bases at J, with 7 bases in the middle. The CDR3 DNA sequence: TGTGCCAGCAGCCCCTCGGACCAAGAGACCCAGTACTTC. As protein: CASSPSDQETQYF.

V usage is TRBV9 and J usage is TRBJ1-3, with unresolved D. With 0 bases removed from V and 4 bases from J, the gap between germline ends came to 5 bases. Per the germline V gene, CDR1 is SGDLS and CDR2 is YYNGEE. The CDR3 is 13 residues long. CDR3 amino acids: CASSVAEGNTIYF. The CDR3 region has the DNA TGTGCCAGCAGCGTAGCTGAGGGAAACACCATATATTTT.

The J gene is TRBJ2-7, the V gene TRBV6-2 or TRBV6-3, with 8 bases identical to TRBD2. The CDR3 is 17 amino acids. V lost 2 bases to trimming and J lost 3 bases; unmatched junction nucleotides: 12. In germline, CDR1 is MNHEY, CDR2 SVGEGT. Here the CDR3 reads CASSYVIGQREFYEQYF. CDR3 coding DNA: TGTGCCAGCAGTTACGTCATAGGACAGCGGGAGTTCTACGAGCAGTACTTC.

The chain joins TRBV4-1 to TRBJ1-6; D is possibly TRBD1 (5 bases). CDR1 and CDR2 (germline): MGHRA, YSYEKL. The V and J ends lost 1 base and 7 bases respectively, with 14 bases between them. This CDR3 has 16 amino acids. The CDR3 DNA reads as TGCGCCAGCAGCCAAGGTTGGCAGGGTGGAAATTCACCCCTCCACTTT. Translated: CASSQGWQGGNSPLHF.

The chain employs TRBV18 and TRBJ2-5; D gene ambiguous. V lost 5 bases and J 0 bases, leaving 7 bases between the germline ends. The germline gives CDR1 KGHSH, CDR2 LQKENI. This CDR3 comprises 13 residues. For the CDR3, the DNA is TGTGCCAGCTCAAAACAGTACCAAGAGACCCAGTACTTC. Its translation: CASSKQYQETQYF.

This chain connects TRBV10-2 to TRBJ2-1, with 12 nucleotides matching TRBD2. The CDR3 loop spans 15 amino acids. Trimming at V came to 2 bases and at J to 10 bases, leaving 6 bases not matched to a gene. Germline values: CDR1 WSHSY, CDR2 SAAADI. The CDR3 nucleotides are TGCGCCAGCAGTGAGGCTAGCGGGGGGGCATGGGAGCAGTTCTTC. Protein product: CASSEASGGAWEQFF.

The chain links TRBV19 to TRBJ1-3; no clear D gene. Trimming shortened V by 4 bases and J by 4 bases, and 8 bases separated the two germline ends. CDR1 is LNHDA and CDR2 is SQIVND in the germline V gene (reference sequence). The CDR3 loop spans 13 amino acids. The CDR3 DNA is TGTGCCAGTAGTAACAATTTCGGAAACACCATATATTTT. Encoded protein: CASSNNFGNTIYF.

V gene TRBV5-1 combines with J gene TRBJ1-1; possibly TRBD1 for D (5 bases). This CDR3 is built from 14 residues. V dropped 1 base and J dropped 0 bases, with 7 bases sitting between them. Germline V gene lookup returns CDR1 SGHRS and CDR2 YFSETQ. This CDR3 reads CASSLTGMNTEAFF. The CDR3 DNA is TGCGCCAGCAGCTTGACAGGCATGAACACTGAAGCTTTCTTT.

The V and J genes are TRBV28 and TRBJ1-2; 9 positions match TRBD1. Germline trimming cut 7 bases from V and 7 bases from J; bases unmatched to any gene: 10. The germline V gene encodes CDR1 MDHEN and CDR2 SYDVKM. The CDR3 consists of 14 residues. Here the CDR3 reads CASTRTGVQRGYTF. CDR3 DNA: TGTGCCAGCACCAGGACAGGGGTCCAGCGTGGCTACACCTTC.

This CDR3 reads CASSLASTTGELFF. The DNA of the CDR3 is TGTGCCAGCAGCTTAGCGAGCACCACCGGGGAGCTGTTTTTT. The chain is built from TRBV7-6 and TRBJ2-2; D gene ambiguous. Trimming stripped 0 bases from V and 4 bases from J, with 6 bases between. Looked up from germline, CDR1 is SGHVS and CDR2 is FNYEAQ. This CDR3 spans 14 amino acids.